This is a list of T cell receptor beta chains from one sample in a study of T cell responses to AZD1222 COVID-19 vaccine. Only in-frame clones appear in the TCRdb table, and some are missing; sequencing was by immunoSEQ multiplex PCR. Of 90,000 to 100,000 clones in the sample, approximately 84% were seen once. The source was peripheral blood, collected 28 days after the second AZD1222 dose. These receptors were taken from an adult who received the AZD1222 COVID-19 vaccine. The CDR3 runs from the conserved cysteine through the conserved F or W. A D gene is named only where the DNA matches it firmly. Size is omitted from some rows. Given values are once, few, many or a class for expanded clones.

d_call,clone_size,v_call,j_call,cdr3_aa
.,few,TRBV7-9,TRBJ2-7,CASSLDVELHEQYF
.,.,TRBV5-1,TRBJ2-2,CASSFGAASNTGELFF
.,.,TRBV7-9,TRBJ1-2,CASTPQGSYGYTF
.,.,TRBV6-5,TRBJ1-2,CAGTLRGWDYGYTF
.,.,TRBV4-1,TRBJ1-2,CASSEALNYGYTF
TRBD1,.,TRBV7-3,TRBJ1-3,CASSAGQGSSGNTIYF
TRBD2,.,TRBV10-3,TRBJ2-2,CAISTGTSSATGELFF
.,.,TRBV11-2,TRBJ1-1,CASSLPASQEAFF
TRBD2,.,TRBV19,TRBJ2-7,CASSPKGTSGGYEQYF
.,.,TRBV4-2,TRBJ2-1,CASSPEGYNEQFF
.,once,TRBV10-2,TRBJ1-6,CASRQMSPNSPLHF
.,.,TRBV7-8,TRBJ1-1,CASSLDVRAEAFF
.,.,TRBV24-1,TRBJ1-1,CATIIQGTEAFF
.,few,TRBV18,TRBJ1-1,CASSSGSGTEAFF
.,once,TRBV7-8,TRBJ1-2,CASSSLLTGHGYTF
.,.,TRBV5-4,TRBJ1-4,CASSFLHWTTNEKLFF
.,.,TRBV7-9,TRBJ2-7,CASSLVSGNEQYF
.,few,TRBV12-5,TRBJ2-1,CASMPRNLRDDEQFF
.,.,TRBV5-3,TRBJ2-7,CSRRRGPRLLREQYF
TRBD1,.,TRBV30,TRBJ1-2,CAWSLGTGSNYGYTF
.,once,TRBV5-5,TRBJ1-2,CASSSRDKVRGYGYTF
.,.,TRBV9,TRBJ2-1,CASSRQPGPTNEQFF
.,.,TRBV5-8,TRBJ2-5,CASSPRGSDETQYF
.,.,TRBV19,TRBJ1-1,CASSMVGNTEAFF
.,.,TRBV7-2,TRBJ2-2,CASSPQGGLSTGELFF
.,.,TRBV6-5,TRBJ1-3,CASSSFASGNTIYF
.,.,TRBV11-1,TRBJ1-3,CASSLEGPFSGNTIYF